This T cell receptor beta chain was recovered during a study of OX40 agonist ivuxolimab in advanced cancers. As for the study in general: Head and neck, renal cell, melanoma or hepatocellular carcinoma were the cancers that dose-escalation patients had. Study-wide points: With doses of 0.1-3.0 mg/kg, partial responders showed among the lowest clonal expansion. CD4+ and CD8+ blood T cells expanded clonally by week 6 at 0.1 to 3.0 mg/kg. The antigens recognized by the expanded peripheral T cells, that is their antigen specificity, were not determined.

This clone was observed once. The target antigen is unknown. Clones were read by immunoSEQ multiplex PCR, and TCRdb kept only the in-frame ones, dropping some. This sample has around 50,000 clones, with roughly four fifths found just once. CDR1 and CDR2 (germline): MNHNS, SASEGT. V was trimmed by 8 bases and J by 5 bases, leaving 15 bases between them. This CDR3 is built from 13 residues. The sequence came from an adult with an advanced solid tumor such as melanoma, head and neck, liver or kidney cancer. The rearrangement links TRBV6-1 to TRBJ2-5; D not resolved. The sequences come from CD4+ or CD8+ T cells sorted from blood, collected in a trial of the OX40 agonist ivuxolimab. CDR3 loop: CASGREDWETQYF. CDR3 DNA sequence: TGTGCCAGCGGCCGAGAGGATTGGGAGACCCAGTACTTC.